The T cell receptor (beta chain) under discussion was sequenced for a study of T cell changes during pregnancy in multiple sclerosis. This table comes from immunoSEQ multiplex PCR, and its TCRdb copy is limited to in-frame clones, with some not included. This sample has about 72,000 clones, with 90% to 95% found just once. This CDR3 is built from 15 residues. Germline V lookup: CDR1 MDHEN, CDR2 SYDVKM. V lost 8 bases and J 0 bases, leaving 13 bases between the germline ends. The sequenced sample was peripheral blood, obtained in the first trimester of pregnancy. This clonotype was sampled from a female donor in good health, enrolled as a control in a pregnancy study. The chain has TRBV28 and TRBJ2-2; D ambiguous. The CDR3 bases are TGTGCCAGCCGGAGATCCCAAGCGAACACCGGGGAGCTGTTTTTT. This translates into CASRRSQANTGELFF.